The 7 T cell receptor beta chains given below trace back to one sample, sequenced in a study of OX40 agonist ivuxolimab in advanced cancers. The library was prepared using the immunoSEQ multiplex PCR assay. The table comes from immuneACCESS by way of TCRdb, which keeps in-frame sequences with V and J called. Part of the clones is missing from these tables; in studies checked, under half for an unresolved V gene and the rest for unknown reasons. Here the sample has 100,000 or so clones; 95% to 97% occur a single time. The ten top clones hold around 2% of the sample. Material: CD4+ or CD8+ T cells sorted from blood, obtained in a trial of the OX40 agonist ivuxolimab. These receptors were obtained from an adult with an advanced solid tumor such as melanoma, head and neck, liver or kidney cancer.

The chain carries TRBV19 and TRBJ1-4; possible D gene TRBD1, 6 bases. The CDR3 length is 15 residues. Germline V lookup: CDR1 LNHDA, CDR2 SQIVND (reference sequence). The germline V and J ends were trimmed by 5 bases and 3 bases, with 13 bases remaining between them. CDR3 sequence reads: CASSFTGTSNEKLFF. In DNA form, the CDR3 reads TGTGCCAGTAGTTTTACAGGGACCTCTAATGAAAAACTGTTTTTT.

The chain uses TRBV6-5 and TRBJ2-2; D is unresolved. Trimming took 8 bases from V and 4 from J, leaving 11 bases between them. The CDR3 spans 13 residues. The germline gives CDR1 MNHEY, CDR2 SVGAGI. CDR3 protein: CASGVGSTGELFF. The CDR3 bases are TGTGCCAGCGGAGTAGGGTCCACCGGGGAGCTGTTTTTT.

A single count supports this clone. V and J are TRBV6-5 and TRBJ2-7; D not resolved. The CDR3 is 13 residues long. Germline V CDR1 and CDR2: MNHEY, SVGAGI. Deletions cut 5 bases from V and 2 bases from J, with 10 bases between. The CDR3 DNA follows: TGTGCCAGCAGTCCGGTCCCGGCCTACGAGCAGTACTTC. Amino acid sequence: CASSPVPAYEQYF.

The CDR3 spells CASSQAGAADTIYF. In nucleotides, the CDR3 is TGCGCCAGCAGCCAAGCAGGGGCGGCGGACACCATATATTTT. The V and J genes are TRBV4-1 and TRBJ1-3, with a tentative D call TRBD1 (6 bases). Between the trimmed V and J ends, which lost 1 base and 8 bases, there was a span of 12 bases. The CDR3 consists of 14 residues. Germline V CDR1 and CDR2: MGHRA, YSYEKL.

The V and J genes are TRBV7-9 and TRBJ2-1; D unclear. V lost 3 bases, J lost 5 bases, and 14 bases lay in between. Germline CDR1 reads SEHNR; CDR2 reads FQNEAQ (reference sequence). The CDR3 loop spans 15 amino acids. CDR3 bases: TGTGCCAGCAGCTTCCCAGTAGCCCGGAACAATGAGCAGTTCTTC. It encodes CASSFPVARNNEQFF.

The rearrangement uses TRBV15 and TRBJ1-5, with D perhaps matching TRBD1 (5 bases). CDR3 length equals 15 residues. Looked up from germline, CDR1 is LNHNV and CDR2 is YYDKDF (reference sequence). V was clipped by 1 base and J by 2 bases, with 9 bases between them. Here the CDR3 DNA reads TGTGCCACCAGCAGAGGGAGGGGTGGCAATCAGCCCCAGCATTTT. It codes for CATSRGRGGNQPQHF.

The CDR3 is CASSIGVQGALYNEQFF. The CDR3 DNA follows: TGTGCCAGTAGTATAGGAGTACAGGGGGCTTTATACAATGAGCAGTTCTTC. This sequence joins TRBV19 and TRBJ2-1, with 9 bases lining up with TRBD1. CDR3 length: 17 amino acids. Per the germline V gene, CDR1 is LNHDA and CDR2 is SQIVND (reference sequence). J gave up 4 bases and V 1 base, and 8 bases lay outside the gene matches.